A selection of T cell receptor beta chains follows, all from one sample in a study of CD8+ T cells in alopecia areata. Data came from immunoSEQ multiplex PCR; TCRdb stores just in-frame clones and leaves some out. The repertoire holds approximately 42,000 clones, with roughly two thirds as singletons. The specimen was CD8+ T cells sorted from blood, collected at week 4, from a patient treated with tofacitinib. The receptors shown here come from a human donor with alopecia areata. Both conserved end residues are part of each CDR3. A D gene is named only where the DNA matches it firmly. The size field is filled for only some rows; it gives once, few, many or a size class.

V gene: TRBV15; J gene: TRBJ1-5; clone size: -; D gene: -; CDR3 DNA: TGTGCCACCAGCAGAGATTTCATAGGTGGCAATCAGCCCCAGCATTTT; CDR3 protein: CATSRDFIGGNQPQHF
V gene: TRBV15; J gene: TRBJ2-5; clone size: -; D gene: -; CDR3 DNA: TGTGCCACCAGCAGACCTCCGGAAGAGACCCAGTACTTC; CDR3 protein: CATSRPPEETQYF
V gene: TRBV5-6; J gene: TRBJ1-2; clone size: -; D gene: -; CDR3 DNA: TGTGCCAGCAGCTTGAGCCGGCAAAACTATGGCTACACCTTC; CDR3 protein: CASSLSRQNYGYTF
V gene: TRBV29-1; J gene: TRBJ2-1; clone size: -; D gene: TRBD1; CDR3 DNA: TGCAGCGTTGTAGGGACAGGGGCGCGGAGGAATGAGCAGTTCTTC; CDR3 protein: CSVVGTGARRNEQFF
V gene: TRBV6-5; J gene: TRBJ2-7; clone size: -; D gene: TRBD1; CDR3 DNA: TGTGCCACCGCTCCGGGACAGGGCTCCTACGAGCAGTACTTC; CDR3 protein: CATAPGQGSYEQYF
V gene: TRBV7-8; J gene: TRBJ2-3; clone size: -; D gene: -; CDR3 DNA: TGTGCCAGCAGCCCCACTAGGACAGATACGCAGTATTTT; CDR3 protein: CASSPTRTDTQYF
V gene: TRBV6-5; J gene: TRBJ2-3; clone size: -; D gene: -; CDR3 DNA: TGTGCCAGCACGGGGGCTAGCGGAGGCACAGATACGCAGTATTTT; CDR3 protein: CASTGASGGTDTQYF
V gene: TRBV25-1; J gene: TRBJ2-3; clone size: -; D gene: -; CDR3 DNA: TGTGCCAGCAGTAGGGAGGCTGCCCGAGAGCAGTATTTT; CDR3 protein: CASSREAAREQYF
V gene: TRBV29-1; J gene: TRBJ2-2; clone size: -; D gene: TRBD1; CDR3 DNA: TGCAGCGTTTTGTATATTGGACAGGGGAGGACCGGGGAGCTGTTTTTT; CDR3 protein: CSVLYIGQGRTGELFF
V gene: TRBV4-3; J gene: TRBJ1-1; clone size: -; D gene: -; CDR3 DNA: TGCGCCAGCAGCCAAGATAGGCGGAGGAACACTGAAGCTTTCTTT; CDR3 protein: CASSQDRRRNTEAFF
V gene: TRBV9; J gene: TRBJ1-1; clone size: -; D gene: -; CDR3 DNA: TGTGCCAGCAGCGTAGGGGGGAGCACTGAAGCTTTCTTT; CDR3 protein: CASSVGGSTEAFF
V gene: TRBV4-3; J gene: TRBJ2-5; clone size: once; D gene: TRBD1; CDR3 DNA: TGCGCCAGCAGCCAAGACGGACAGGCACAGTCTTCGTCCCAGTACTTC; CDR3 protein: CASSQDGQAQSSSQYF
V gene: TRBV9; J gene: TRBJ1-4; clone size: -; D gene: -; CDR3 DNA: TGTGCCAGCAGCGTCACAGGGTCAGTTAATGAAAAACTGTTTTTT; CDR3 protein: CASSVTGSVNEKLFF
V gene: TRBV4-1; J gene: TRBJ2-7; clone size: -; D gene: -; CDR3 DNA: TGCGCCAGCAGCCAAAAGGCAAGACGGATCGAGCAGTACTTC; CDR3 protein: CASSQKARRIEQYF
V gene: TRBV10-3; J gene: TRBJ2-1; clone size: few; D gene: TRBD2; CDR3 DNA: TGTGCCATCAGTGAGGGACTAGCGGGGGGGCGACGGTCCTCCTACAATGAGCAGTTCTTC; CDR3 protein: CAISEGLAGGRRSSYNEQFF
V gene: TRBV5-6; J gene: TRBJ2-7; clone size: -; D gene: -; CDR3 DNA: TGTGCCAGCAGCTCTCCCTCTCAGATTTCCTACGAGCAGTACTTC; CDR3 protein: CASSSPSQISYEQYF
V gene: TRBV15; J gene: TRBJ1-1; clone size: -; D gene: -; CDR3 DNA: TGTGCCACCAGCCAGACAGACCACACTGAAGCTTTCTTT; CDR3 protein: CATSQTDHTEAFF
V gene: TRBV29-1; J gene: TRBJ1-2; clone size: -; D gene: TRBD1; CDR3 DNA: TGCAGCGTTCTGTCCCAAGACAGGGCCTATGGCTACACCTTC; CDR3 protein: CSVLSQDRAYGYTF
V gene: TRBV7-3; J gene: TRBJ2-2; clone size: -; D gene: -; CDR3 DNA: TGTGCCAGCAGCTTAACTGGGGCCGGGGAGCTGTTTTTT; CDR3 protein: CASSLTGAGELFF
V gene: TRBV10-2; J gene: TRBJ2-7; clone size: -; D gene: -; CDR3 DNA: TGCGCCAGCAGTAATACCTACGAGCAGTACTTC; CDR3 protein: CASSNTYEQYF
V gene: TRBV29-1; J gene: TRBJ1-1; clone size: -; D gene: -; CDR3 DNA: TGCAGCGTTTATCGGGGGAACACTGAAGCTTTCTTT; CDR3 protein: CSVYRGNTEAFF
V gene: TRBV13; J gene: TRBJ1-6; clone size: -; D gene: -; CDR3 DNA: TGTGCCAGCAGCTTATTATTTGGCCCACCCCTCCACTTT; CDR3 protein: CASSLLFGPPLHF
V gene: TRBV29-1; J gene: TRBJ2-1; clone size: -; D gene: TRBD1; CDR3 DNA: TGCAGCGTTGCGGGACAGGGGAATGAGCAGTTCTTC; CDR3 protein: CSVAGQGNEQFF
V gene: TRBV29-1; J gene: TRBJ1-2; clone size: -; D gene: -; CDR3 DNA: TGCAGCGTTGAGGGAGGAGACCTCTATGGCTACACCTTC; CDR3 protein: CSVEGGDLYGYTF
V gene: TRBV4-3; J gene: TRBJ2-7; clone size: -; D gene: -; CDR3 DNA: TGCGCCAGCAGCCAAGACGTGGCGGGGAACTACGAGCAGTACTTC; CDR3 protein: CASSQDVAGNYEQYF
V gene: TRBV5-4; J gene: TRBJ2-7; clone size: few; D gene: -; CDR3 DNA: TGTGCCAGCAGCTTGGAGCGACTTTACGAGCAGTACTTC; CDR3 protein: CASSLERLYEQYF
V gene: TRBV27; J gene: TRBJ1-1; clone size: -; D gene: -; CDR3 DNA: TGTGCCAGCAGTTTAATGGGGGACGGATCGTTGAACACTGAAGCTTTCTTT; CDR3 protein: CASSLMGDGSLNTEAFF
V gene: TRBV4-3; J gene: TRBJ2-5; clone size: -; D gene: -; CDR3 DNA: TGCGCCAGCAGCCGACACTCAGAGGAGACCCAGTACTTC; CDR3 protein: CASSRHSEETQYF
V gene: TRBV13; J gene: TRBJ2-3; clone size: -; D gene: TRBD2; CDR3 DNA: TGTGCCAGCAGCATTAGCGGGGGGACCACAGATACGCAGTATTTT; CDR3 protein: CASSISGGTTDTQYF
V gene: TRBV6-6; J gene: TRBJ2-4; clone size: few; D gene: -; CDR3 DNA: TGTGCCAGCAGTTCGGGCTCCTTGTTCTTC; CDR3 protein: CASSSGSLFF
V gene: TRBV30; J gene: TRBJ1-1; clone size: -; D gene: TRBD1; CDR3 DNA: TGTGCCTGCTCCGGGACAGGGCCACAGAACACTGAAGCTTTCTTT; CDR3 protein: CACSGTGPQNTEAFF
V gene: TRBV6-1; J gene: TRBJ1-2; clone size: few; D gene: -; CDR3 DNA: TGTGCCAGCAGTGGATTAACTGACAGGACCTCAGTCTCGCACAACTATGGCTACACCTTC; CDR3 protein: CASSGLTDRTSVSHNYGYTF
V gene: TRBV10-1; J gene: TRBJ1-1; clone size: few; D gene: -; CDR3 DNA: TGCGCCAGCAGTGAGTCGGTGGGGTCCCGGGAAGCTTTCTTT; CDR3 protein: CASSESVGSREAFF
V gene: TRBV7-8; J gene: TRBJ1-1; clone size: -; D gene: -; CDR3 DNA: TGTGCCAGCAGCCAGAGACATGAACAGACTGAAGCTTTCTTT; CDR3 protein: CASSQRHEQTEAFF
V gene: TRBV2; J gene: TRBJ2-1; clone size: -; D gene: TRBD2; CDR3 DNA: TGTGCCAGCCCCGGGGGGTCCCAGAGCTCCTACAATGAGCAGTTCTTC; CDR3 protein: CASPGGSQSSYNEQFF
V gene: TRBV9; J gene: TRBJ1-2; clone size: -; D gene: TRBD1; CDR3 DNA: TGTGCCAGCAGCGAAAAGGGACAGGGGGGTGGCTACACCTTC; CDR3 protein: CASSEKGQGGGYTF
V gene: TRBV9; J gene: TRBJ1-1; clone size: -; D gene: -; CDR3 DNA: TGTGCCAGCAGCGTGGGGGACACTGAAGCTTTCTTT; CDR3 protein: CASSVGDTEAFF
V gene: TRBV4-3; J gene: TRBJ2-6; clone size: hyperexpanded; D gene: -; CDR3 DNA: TGCGCCAGCAGCCAAGATGGGAGCTCTGGGGCCAACGTCCTGACTTTC; CDR3 protein: CASSQDGSSGANVLTF
V gene: TRBV29-1; J gene: TRBJ2-7; clone size: -; D gene: -; CDR3 DNA: TGCAGCGTTGTTACGACAACCGAGCAGTACTTC; CDR3 protein: CSVVTTTEQYF
V gene: TRBV5-1; J gene: TRBJ1-5; clone size: -; D gene: -; CDR3 DNA: TGCGCCAGCAGCTTGGAGGCCGTGGGTAGCAATCAGCCCCAGCATTTT; CDR3 protein: CASSLEAVGSNQPQHF
V gene: TRBV27; J gene: TRBJ1-2; clone size: -; D gene: TRBD1; CDR3 DNA: TGTGCCAGCAGTCCGGACAGGGCGTCCGGCTACACCTTC; CDR3 protein: CASSPDRASGYTF
V gene: TRBV29-1; J gene: TRBJ1-2; clone size: -; D gene: -; CDR3 DNA: TGCAGCGTTGAAGGAGGGTATGGCTACACCTTC; CDR3 protein: CSVEGGYGYTF
V gene: TRBV29-1; J gene: TRBJ1-1; clone size: -; D gene: -; CDR3 DNA: TGCAGCGTACCCACAGGGTCGACTGAAGCTTTCTTT; CDR3 protein: CSVPTGSTEAFF
V gene: TRBV27; J gene: TRBJ2-5; clone size: -; D gene: TRBD2; CDR3 DNA: TGTGCCAGCGGCCTCGGGGGGGCGGGTTTAAAGACCCAGTACTTC; CDR3 protein: CASGLGGAGLKTQYF
V gene: TRBV7-6; J gene: TRBJ1-1; clone size: -; D gene: TRBD1; CDR3 DNA: TGTGCCAGCAGCTTAAGATCCGACAGGGAAAACACTGAAGCTTTCTTT; CDR3 protein: CASSLRSDRENTEAFF
V gene: TRBV30; J gene: TRBJ2-5; clone size: few; D gene: -; CDR3 DNA: TGTGCCTGGAGGGACTATAGAGAAATCACCCAAGAGACCCAGTACTTC; CDR3 protein: CAWRDYREITQETQYF
V gene: TRBV13; J gene: TRBJ1-1; clone size: -; D gene: -; CDR3 DNA: TGTGCCAGCAGCTCCCGTGGGGACGGGAACACTGAAGCTTTCTTT; CDR3 protein: CASSSRGDGNTEAFF
V gene: TRBV30; J gene: TRBJ1-5; clone size: once; D gene: -; CDR3 DNA: TGTGCCTGGAATACAGGGAATCAGCCCCAGCATTTT; CDR3 protein: CAWNTGNQPQHF
V gene: TRBV27; J gene: TRBJ2-1; clone size: -; D gene: TRBD2; CDR3 DNA: TGTGCCAGCAGTTTGCATAGCGGGGGGGCCAATGAGCAGTTCTTC; CDR3 protein: CASSLHSGGANEQFF
V gene: TRBV29-1; J gene: TRBJ2-6; clone size: -; D gene: -; CDR3 DNA: TGCAGCGTTGAGGGCGTGGAGGGGCCTGGGGCCAACGTCCTGACTTTC; CDR3 protein: CSVEGVEGPGANVLTF
V gene: TRBV29-1; J gene: TRBJ2-7; clone size: -; D gene: TRBD1; CDR3 DNA: TGCAGCGTTGAAGGGGCAGGGGGCGATTACGAGCAGTACTTC; CDR3 protein: CSVEGAGGDYEQYF
V gene: TRBV12-5; J gene: TRBJ2-7; clone size: once; D gene: -; CDR3 DNA: TGTGCTAGTGGTTTGGTACGGGTAAACGAGTCATACGAGCAGTACTTC; CDR3 protein: CASGLVRVNESYEQYF
V gene: TRBV5-1; J gene: TRBJ2-1; clone size: -; D gene: TRBD2; CDR3 DNA: TGCGCCAGCAGCTCGACCAGAATTCTAGCGGGGGACAACAATGAGCAGTTCTTC; CDR3 protein: CASSSTRILAGDNNEQFF